The following is a T cell receptor beta chain sequence with its context. This entry comes from a study of cytomegalovirus exposure and HLA in healthy donors. 60 Vbeta and 13 Jbeta primers were used in PCR. Method: immunoSEQ multiplex PCR; TCRdb's copy keeps in-frame clones and lacks some. The sample records fewer than 50,000 clones, over 55% being singletons. The CDR3 has 15 amino acids. Germline CDR1 reads LNHDA; CDR2 reads SQIVND (reference sequence). Trimming left V 3 bases short and J 2 bases short, with 14 bases between. The genes are TRBV19 and TRBJ2-7; maybe TRBD2 (6 bases). The sequence was collected from a man aged 60-69 years in good health and CMV-seropositive. The material sequenced was PBMCs. CDR3: CASSISATRTYEQYF. DNA for the CDR3: TGTGCCAGTAGTATTTCCGCGACTAGAACCTACGAGCAGTACTTC.